The present T cell receptor beta chain was sequenced within a study of OX40 agonist ivuxolimab in advanced cancers. Across the whole study: A mean age of roughly 66 years, range about 20 to 79, was recorded, and 70% to 85% were male. Notes on the study in general: By week 6 at 0.1 to 3.0 mg/kg, blood CD4+ and CD8+ T cells had expanded clonally. The specificity for antigen of the expanded peripheral T cells was not determined.

Concerning this clone: The antigen remains undetermined.

Blood was sampled at baseline, cycle 4 day 1, and cycle 7 day 1. The assay was immunoSEQ multiplex PCR, and TCRdb's table has in-frame clones only and misses some. The data hold about 71,000 clones, with about 94% observed a single time. Sequenced here: CD4+ or CD8+ T cells sorted from blood, sampled in a trial of the OX40 agonist ivuxolimab. The TCR sequence derives from an adult with an advanced solid tumor such as melanoma, head and neck, liver or kidney cancer.

CDR3 amino acids: CASSTGIVEQFF. CDR3 DNA sequence: TGTGCCAGCAGCACCGGGATTGTTGAGCAGTTCTTC. The rearrangement uses TRBV5-5 and TRBJ2-1; perhaps TRBD2 as D (5 bases). Trimming cost V 4 bases and J 9 bases, with 11 bases left between them. The CDR3 length is 12 residues. Germline V gives CDR1 SGHKS, CDR2 YYEKEE (reference sequence).